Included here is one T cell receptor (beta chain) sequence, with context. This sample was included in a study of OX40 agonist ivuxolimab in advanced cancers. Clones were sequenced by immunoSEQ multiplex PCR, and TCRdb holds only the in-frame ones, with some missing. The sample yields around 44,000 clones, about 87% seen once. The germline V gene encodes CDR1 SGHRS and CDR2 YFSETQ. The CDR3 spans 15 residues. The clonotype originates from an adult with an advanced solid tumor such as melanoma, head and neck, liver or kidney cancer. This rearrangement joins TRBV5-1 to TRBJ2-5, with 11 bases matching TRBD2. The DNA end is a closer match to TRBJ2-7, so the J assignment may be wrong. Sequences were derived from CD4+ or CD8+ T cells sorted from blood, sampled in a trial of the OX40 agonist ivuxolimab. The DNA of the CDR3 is TGCGCCAGCAGCTTGGTACTAGCGGGAGAAGGCGAGCAGTACTTC. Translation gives CASSLVLAGEGEQYF.